The 21 T cell receptor beta chains below were found in one sample sequenced in a study of blood T cells in healthy people across ages. Primed by a sample-barcoded 5' primer and a J-beta primer mix, a second PCR proceeded for about 6 to 12 cycles. TCRdb recomputed calls from the 5' RACE reads with MiXCR, one row per CDR3 protein. The table lists some 640,000 distinct CDR3 sequences, roughly 49% of them singletons. The specimen sequenced was blood. These receptors all stem from a woman aged 60-75 years in good health.

The J gene is TRBJ2-3, the V gene TRBV7-2, with TRBD2 matching 7 bases. Germline trimming cut 1 base from V and 4 bases from J; bases unmatched to any gene: 5. Germline lookup yields CDR1 SGHTA and CDR2 FQGNSA. This CDR3 comprises 15 residues. This CDR3 is CASSLVGTMADTQYF. Here the CDR3 DNA reads TGTGCCAGCAGCTTAGTTGGGACTATGGCAGATACGCAGTATTTT.

This clonotype was counted a few times. The chain is built from TRBV30 and TRBJ1-2; D is unresolved. V was pared by 3 bases and J by 3 bases, with 2 bases between. CDR3 length: 10 residues. From germline, CDR1 is GTSNPN and CDR2 SVGIG (reference sequence). As DNA, the CDR3 is TGTGCCTGGAGCGACTATGGCTACACCTTC. Its translation: CAWSDYGYTF.

The chain couples TRBV7-2 to TRBJ2-3; the D is unclear. CDR1 is SGHTA and CDR2 is FQGNSA in the germline V gene. V dropped 1 base and J dropped 4 bases, with 9 bases sitting between them. This CDR3 spans 14 amino acids. CDR3 amino acids: CASSLGGGADTQYF. The CDR3, as DNA: TGTGCCAGCAGCTTAGGGGGTGGGGCAGATACGCAGTATTTT.

This clonotype has only a few counts. The chain joins TRBV29-1 to TRBJ2-5, with a possible D match to TRBD2 (5 bases). V lost 7 bases and J lost 2, with 17 bases in between. CDR1 and CDR2 (germline): SQVTM, ANQGSEA. This CDR3 comprises 14 residues. The CDR3 nucleotides are TGCAGCGCCAACCTTATGACGGGGCAAGAGACCCAGTACTTC. This encodes CSANLMTGQETQYF.

The chain is built from TRBV18 and TRBJ2-4; 7 bases fit TRBD2. The CDR3 contains 15 residues. Germline V gene sequence: CDR1 KGHSH, CDR2 LQKENI. The J segment lost 8 bases and the V segment lost 0 bases, leaving 7 bases of the junction unmatched. CDR3 bases: TGTGCCAGCTCACCACCGGGGGGGACTCGGGACATTCAGTACTTC. It specifies CASSPPGGTRDIQYF.

J is TRBJ2-1 and V is TRBV6-6; 7 bases are a match to TRBD1. The CDR3 runs 14 residues. After removal of 3 bases from V and 4 bases from J, the junction contained 3 bases not matched to a gene. Germline V gene lookup returns CDR1 MNHNY and CDR2 SVGAGI (reference sequence). This CDR3 is CASSYSDRYNEQFF. As DNA, the CDR3 is TGTGCCAGCAGTTATTCGGACAGGTACAATGAGCAGTTCTTC.

This chain links TRBV7-9 with TRBJ2-1; 10 bases are a match to TRBD2. The CDR3 is 17 amino acids. CDR1 and CDR2 (germline): SEHNR, FQNEAQ (reference sequence). V was clipped by 1 base and J by 1 base; unmatched bases: 4. CDR3 loop: CASSLELAGISYNEQFF. Here the CDR3 DNA reads TGTGCCAGCAGCTTAGAACTAGCGGGGATATCCTACAATGAGCAGTTCTTC.

The chain joins TRBV14 to TRBJ1-2; D gene unclear. This CDR3 region has 15 residues. Trimming left V 0 bases short and J 2 bases short, with 10 bases between. Germline V gene lookup returns CDR1 SGHDN and CDR2 FVKESK. CDR3 nucleotide sequence: TGTGCCAGCAGCCAAGACCCGTTCCGGAACTATGGCTACACCTTC. Translating it yields CASSQDPFRNYGYTF.

This chain connects TRBV11-2 to TRBJ2-1; D may correspond to TRBD1 or TRBD2 (6 bases each). Looked up from germline, CDR1 is SGHAT and CDR2 is FQNNGV. This CDR3 has 15 amino acids. V was shortened by 5 bases and J by 7 bases, with 18 bases between the two germline ends. In DNA form, the CDR3 reads TGTGCCAGCAGCCTTAGGGGGGCGTCAGGGAATGAGCAGTTCTTC. Translating gives CASSLRGASGNEQFF.

The chain carries TRBV7-2 and TRBJ2-1, with D perhaps matching TRBD2 (6 bases). The ends were cut back, 5 bases at V and 10 bases at J, with 18 bases in the middle. The CDR3 extends over 14 amino acids. Germline V lookup: CDR1 SGHTA, CDR2 FQGNSA. This CDR3 is CASSPWGLAGEQFF. CDR3 in DNA: TGTGCCAGCAGCCCATGGGGACTGGCCGGAGAGCAGTTCTTC.

The chain employs TRBV7-3 and TRBJ1-5; D perhaps matches TRBD1 (5 bases). Between the trimmed V and J ends, which lost 5 bases and 5 bases, there was a span of 13 bases. CDR3 size: 14 residues. CDR1 SGHTA and CDR2 FQGTGA come from the germline V gene. The CDR3 DNA is TGTGCCAGCAGCGCCCAGGGAGGGGATCAGCCCCAGCATTTT. This sequence encodes CASSAQGGDQPQHF.

This clonotype was detected a few times. This chain uses TRBV5-5 with TRBJ2-5, with D unclear. V was cut by 6 bases and J by 2 bases, with 14 bases left in between. This CDR3 region has 14 residues. The V gene's germline CDR1 is SGHKS and CDR2 YYEKEE (reference sequence). CDR3 loop: CASTGVNGQETQYF. The CDR3 bases are TGTGCCAGCACCGGTGTGAACGGACAAGAGACCCAGTACTTC.

This clonotype has only one observation. V gene TRBV10-3 combines with J gene TRBJ2-1; no reliable D call. There are 13 residues in the CDR3. CDR1 and CDR2 (germline): ENHRY, SYGVKD. V lost 3 bases and J lost 6, with 9 bases in between. In DNA form, the CDR3 reads TGTGCCATCAGTGACCCGTTGGTCAATGAGCAGTTCTTC. Residues: CAISDPLVNEQFF.

This clonotype has ten or more counts. The chain recombines TRBV27 with TRBJ2-5, with 7 nucleotides matching TRBD1. Trimming at V came to 8 bases and at J to 2 bases, leaving 5 bases not matched to a gene. This CDR3 has 13 residues. CDR1 and CDR2 (germline): MNHEY, SMNVEV (reference sequence). DNA for the CDR3: TGTGCCAGCCGAAGGGGGCCTCAAGAGACCCAGTACTTC. Residues: CASRRGPQETQYF.

The V and J genes are TRBV5-6 and TRBJ2-1; TRBD2 agrees at 12 bases. CDR1 SGHDT and CDR2 YYEEEE come from the germline V gene. V dropped 5 bases and J dropped 8; count of bases not matched to a gene: 14. This CDR3 is 17 amino acids long. CDR3 DNA: TGTGCCAGCAGTTTTTCACCTAGCGGGAGGGCCAGTTATGAGCAGTTCTTC. Its protein is CASSFSPSGRASYEQFF.

This rearrangement joins TRBV2 to TRBJ2-3; TRBD1 aligns across 9 bases. Germline CDR1 and CDR2: SNHLY and FYNNEI. With V trimmed by 7 bases and J by 2 bases, 4 bases remained unmatched. The CDR3 sequence is 14 residues long. CDR3 loop: CASNGQGHTDTQYF. The CDR3 DNA is TGTGCCAGCAACGGACAGGGGCACACAGATACGCAGTATTTT.

A note on this clonotype: A read error may produce the germline difference seen at one junction end. V gene TRBV11-2 combines with J gene TRBJ2-5, with D hard to call. Germline values: CDR1 SGHAT, CDR2 FQNNGV. CDR3 size: 15 residues. The CDR3 region has the DNA TGCGCCAGCAGCTTCAGGTGGGAAATTCAAGAGACCCAGTACTTC. Its protein is CASSFRWEIQETQYF. Using reference TRBV11-2 and TRBJ2-5 for the parts outside the CDR3, the full variable domain is EAGVAQSPRYKIIEKRQSVAFWCNPISGHATLYWYQQILGQGPKLLIQFQNNGVVDDSQLPKDRFSAERLKGVDSTLKIQPAKLEDSAVYLCASSFRWEIQETQYFGPGTRLLVL.

This clonotype was picked up a small number of times. V usage is TRBV7-2 and J usage is TRBJ2-5; no reliable D call. Between the trimmed V and J ends, which lost 5 bases and 4 bases, there was a span of 11 bases. Germline CDR1 and CDR2: SGHTA and FQGNSA. This CDR3 is built from 13 residues. CDR3: CASSPGPRETQYF. The CDR3 DNA reads TGTGCCAGCAGCCCCGGTCCCAGAGAGACCCAGTACTTC.

The table lists this clonotype with a few counts. J is TRBJ2-3 and V is TRBV27, with TRBD2 identical over 8 bases. CDR3 length equals 15 residues. CDR1 MNHEY and CDR2 SMNVEV come from the germline V gene (reference sequence). V trimming: 1 base; J trimming: 5 bases; junction bases outside the gene matches: 5. The CDR3 protein is CASSLLFGRGDTQYF. The CDR3 region has the DNA TGTGCCAGCAGTTTATTATTCGGGAGGGGAGATACGCAGTATTTT.

The chain carries TRBV6-5 and TRBJ2-7; TRBD2 might be the D (6 bases). The CDR3 has 15 amino acids. V lost 2 bases and J 0 bases, leaving 11 bases between the germline ends. Germline values: CDR1 MNHEY, CDR2 SVGAGI. The CDR3 DNA reads as TGTGCCAGCAGTTACGGGGGGATGAGCTCCTACGAGCAGTACTTC. It codes for CASSYGGMSSYEQYF.

The chain has TRBV11-2 and TRBJ2-1; 9 bases map to TRBD2. CDR1 is SGHAT, CDR2 FQNNGV, per germline. CDR3 length: 15 amino acids. J lost 8 bases, V lost 5 bases, and 10 bases had no gene match. CDR3 loop: CASSPSGGRAHEQFF. In DNA, the CDR3 is TGTGCCAGCAGCCCCAGCGGCGGGAGGGCCCATGAGCAGTTCTTC.